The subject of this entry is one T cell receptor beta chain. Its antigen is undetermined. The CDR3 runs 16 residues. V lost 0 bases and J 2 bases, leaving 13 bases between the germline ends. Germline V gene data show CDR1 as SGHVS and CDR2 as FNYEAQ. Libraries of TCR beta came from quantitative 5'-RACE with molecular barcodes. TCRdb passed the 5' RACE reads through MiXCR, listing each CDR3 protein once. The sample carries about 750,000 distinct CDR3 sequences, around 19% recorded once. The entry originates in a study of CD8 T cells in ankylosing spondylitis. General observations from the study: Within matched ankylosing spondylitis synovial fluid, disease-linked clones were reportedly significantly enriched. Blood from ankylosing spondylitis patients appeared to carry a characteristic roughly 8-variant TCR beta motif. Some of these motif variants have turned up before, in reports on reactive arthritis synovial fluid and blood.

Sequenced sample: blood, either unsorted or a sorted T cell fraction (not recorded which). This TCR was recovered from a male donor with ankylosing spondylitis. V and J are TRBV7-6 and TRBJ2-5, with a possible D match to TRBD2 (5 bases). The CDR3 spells CASSLAGVFAQETQYF. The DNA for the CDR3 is TGTGCCAGCAGCTTAGCCGGGGTATTTGCTCAAGAGACCCAGTACTTC.